This TCR beta chain came from a study of metastatic and nonmetastatic thyroid tumors. Study information: Repertoire data that came from the blood and tumor or nodule tissue of malignant and benign thyroid patients were compared.

Methods used by the authors: Built for papillary thyroid cancer, a distant-metastasis classifier drew on CDR3 differences across clinicopathological groups. TCRdb re-clonotyped the PCR reads via MiXCR. TCRdb assigned the V and J calls; the authors' analysis was not used. The table has 4,000 to 5,000 clones, approximately 15% seen once. In this sample, this clone is medium-sized (0.01 to 0.1%). Its cognate antigen is unknown. Whole-study findings and limits: Significantly greater TCR beta diversity was reportedly found in malignant thyroid tumors than in benign nodules (in blood and tumor).

Each patient went into thyroid surgery without having received any treatment. The V gene's germline CDR1 is MDHEN and CDR2 SYDVKM. The CDR3 consists of 15 residues. The V gene end was trimmed by 4 bases and the J gene end by 4 bases; junction bases not matched to a gene: 7. The material sequenced was adjacent normal tissue. J is TRBJ2-3 and V is TRBV28, with 8 bases fitting TRBD2. The TCR sequence derives from a female donor with papillary thyroid cancer or a benign thyroid nodule (not recorded which). Some clones in this sample may be carry-over from other donors' samples. The CDR3 sequence is CASSSVAGLADTQYF. As DNA, the CDR3 is TGTGCCAGCAGTTCCGTAGCGGGACTCGCAGATACGCAGTATTTT.